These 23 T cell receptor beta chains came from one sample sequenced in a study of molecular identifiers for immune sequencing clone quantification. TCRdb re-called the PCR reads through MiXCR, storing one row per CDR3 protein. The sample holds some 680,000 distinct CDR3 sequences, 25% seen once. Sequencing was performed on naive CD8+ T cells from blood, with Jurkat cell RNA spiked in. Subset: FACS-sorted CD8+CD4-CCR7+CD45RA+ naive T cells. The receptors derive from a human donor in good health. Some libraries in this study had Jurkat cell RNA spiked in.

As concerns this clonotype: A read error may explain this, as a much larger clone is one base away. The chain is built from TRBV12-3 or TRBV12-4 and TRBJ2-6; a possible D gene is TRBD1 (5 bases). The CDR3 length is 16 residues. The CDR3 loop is CASSFLDGSGANALTF. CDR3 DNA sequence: TGTGCCAGCAGTTTCTTGGATGGCTCTGGGGCCAACGCCCTGACTTTC.

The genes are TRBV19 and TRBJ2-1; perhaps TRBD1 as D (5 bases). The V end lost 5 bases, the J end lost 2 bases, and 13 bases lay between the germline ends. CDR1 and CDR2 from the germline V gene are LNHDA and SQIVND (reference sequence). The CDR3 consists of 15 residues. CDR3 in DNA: TGTGCCAGTAGTCCGATGGACACTACCTACAATGAGCAGTTCTTC. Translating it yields CASSPMDTTYNEQFF.

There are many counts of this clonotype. The CDR3 sequence: CASSQDPGTGVHGYTF. For the CDR3, the DNA is TGCGCCAGCAGCCAAGATCCGGGGACAGGGGTCCATGGCTACACCTTC. The chain couples TRBV4-3 to TRBJ1-2, with 10 bases that match TRBD1. This CDR3 has 16 amino acids. Trimming removed 0 bases from V and 6 bases from J; junction bases left unmatched: 7. Germline V gene data show CDR1 as LGHNA and CDR2 as YSLEER.

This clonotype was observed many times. CDR3 nucleotides: TGTGCCAGCAGCTCCGTCGGAGTAACCTATTCACCCCTCCACTTT. Its translation: CASSSVGVTYSPLHF. The rearrangement uses TRBV7-2 and TRBJ1-6; no clear D gene. Trimming shortened V by 4 bases and J by 8 bases, and 15 bases separated the two germline ends. Looked up from germline, CDR1 is SGHTA and CDR2 is FQGNSA. This CDR3 is built from 15 residues.

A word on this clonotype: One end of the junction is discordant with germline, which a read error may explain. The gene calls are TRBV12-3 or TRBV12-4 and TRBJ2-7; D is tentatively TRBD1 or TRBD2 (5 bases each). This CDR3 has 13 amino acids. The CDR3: CASSPGTVYKQYF. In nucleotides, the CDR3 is TGTGCCAGCAGTCCCGGGACGGTCTACAAGCAGTACTTC.

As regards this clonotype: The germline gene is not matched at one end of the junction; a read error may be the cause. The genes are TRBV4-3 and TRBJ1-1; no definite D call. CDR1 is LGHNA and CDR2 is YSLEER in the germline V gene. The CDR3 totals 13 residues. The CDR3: CASSQEMIGEAIF. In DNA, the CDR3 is TGCGCCAGCAGCCAAGAAATGATCGGGGAAGCTATCTTT.

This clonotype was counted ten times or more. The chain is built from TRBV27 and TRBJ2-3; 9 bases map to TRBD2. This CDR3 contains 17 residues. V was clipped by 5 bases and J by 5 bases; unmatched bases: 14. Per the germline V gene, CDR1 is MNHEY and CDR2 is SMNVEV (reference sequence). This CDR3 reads CASSPNPSGVPGDTQYF. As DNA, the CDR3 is TGTGCCAGCAGTCCCAATCCTAGCGGGGTCCCTGGAGATACGCAGTATTTT.

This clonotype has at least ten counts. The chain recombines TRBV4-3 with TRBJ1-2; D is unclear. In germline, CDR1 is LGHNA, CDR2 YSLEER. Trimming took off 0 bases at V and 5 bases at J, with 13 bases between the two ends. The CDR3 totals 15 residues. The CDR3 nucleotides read TGCGCCAGCAGCCAAGAAGGATCAGGAGTTTATGGCTACACCTTC. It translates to CASSQEGSGVYGYTF.

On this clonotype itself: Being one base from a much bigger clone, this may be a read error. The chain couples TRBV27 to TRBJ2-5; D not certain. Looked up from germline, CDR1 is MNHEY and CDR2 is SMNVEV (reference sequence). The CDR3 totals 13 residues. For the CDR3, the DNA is TGTGCCAGCAGTCGGACGGCCCTCGAGACCCAGTGCTTC. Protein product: CASSRTALETQCF.

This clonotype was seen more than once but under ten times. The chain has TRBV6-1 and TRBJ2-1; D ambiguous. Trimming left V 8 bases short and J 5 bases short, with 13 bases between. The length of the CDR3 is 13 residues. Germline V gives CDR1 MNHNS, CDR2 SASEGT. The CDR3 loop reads CASFHHLHNEQFF. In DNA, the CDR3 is TGTGCCAGCTTCCACCACCTACACAATGAGCAGTTCTTC.

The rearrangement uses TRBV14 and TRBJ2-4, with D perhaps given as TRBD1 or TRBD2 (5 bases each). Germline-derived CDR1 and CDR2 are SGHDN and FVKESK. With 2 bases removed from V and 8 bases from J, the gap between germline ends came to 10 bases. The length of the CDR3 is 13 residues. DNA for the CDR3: TGTGCCAGCAGCCAATCTAGCAGGGACATTCAGTACTTC. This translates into CASSQSSRDIQYF.

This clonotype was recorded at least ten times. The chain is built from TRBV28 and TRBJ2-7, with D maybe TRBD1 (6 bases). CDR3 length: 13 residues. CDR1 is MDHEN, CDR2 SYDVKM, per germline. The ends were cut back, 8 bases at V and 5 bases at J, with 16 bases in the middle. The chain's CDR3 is CASLRDNRNEQYF. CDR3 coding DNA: TGTGCCAGCCTCCGGGACAACCGGAACGAGCAGTACTTC.

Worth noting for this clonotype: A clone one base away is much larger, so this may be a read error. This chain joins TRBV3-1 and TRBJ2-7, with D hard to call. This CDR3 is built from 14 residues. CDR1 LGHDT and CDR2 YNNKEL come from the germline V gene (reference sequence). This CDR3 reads CASSEDWPLYEQYF. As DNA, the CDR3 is TGTGCCAGCAGCGAAGATTGGCCCCTCTACGAGCAGTACTTC.

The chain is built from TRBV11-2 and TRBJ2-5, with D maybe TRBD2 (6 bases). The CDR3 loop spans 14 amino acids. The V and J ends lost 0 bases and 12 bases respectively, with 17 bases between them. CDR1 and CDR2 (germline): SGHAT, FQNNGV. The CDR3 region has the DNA TGTGCCAGCAGCTTAGAGGACTACAATGAAACGAAGTACTTC. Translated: CASSLEDYNETKYF.

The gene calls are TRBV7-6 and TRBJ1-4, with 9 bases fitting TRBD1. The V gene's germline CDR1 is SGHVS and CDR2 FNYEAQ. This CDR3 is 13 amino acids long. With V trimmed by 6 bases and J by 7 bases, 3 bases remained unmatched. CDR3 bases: TGTGCCAGCAGGAACAGGGGGCTTGAAAAACTGTTTTTT. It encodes CASRNRGLEKLFF.

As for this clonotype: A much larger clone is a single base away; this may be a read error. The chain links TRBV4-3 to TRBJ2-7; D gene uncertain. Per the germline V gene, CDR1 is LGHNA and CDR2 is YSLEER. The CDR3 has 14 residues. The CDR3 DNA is TGCACCAGCAGCCAGCACCCCAAGGCCTACGAGCAGTACTTC. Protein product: CTSSQHPKAYEQYF.

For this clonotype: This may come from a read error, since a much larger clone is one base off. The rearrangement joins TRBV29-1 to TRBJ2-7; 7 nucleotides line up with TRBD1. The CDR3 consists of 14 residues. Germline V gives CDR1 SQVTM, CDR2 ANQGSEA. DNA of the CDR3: TGCAGCGATGAAGTAGGACAGGCCTCCTACGAGCAGTACTTC. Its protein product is CSDEVGQASYEQYF.

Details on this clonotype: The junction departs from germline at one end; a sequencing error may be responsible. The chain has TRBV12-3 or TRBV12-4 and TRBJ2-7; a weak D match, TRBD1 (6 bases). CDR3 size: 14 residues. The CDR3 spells CAGSPTGTQYEQYF. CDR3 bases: TGTGCCGGCAGTCCGACGGGGACACAATACGAGCAGTACTTC.

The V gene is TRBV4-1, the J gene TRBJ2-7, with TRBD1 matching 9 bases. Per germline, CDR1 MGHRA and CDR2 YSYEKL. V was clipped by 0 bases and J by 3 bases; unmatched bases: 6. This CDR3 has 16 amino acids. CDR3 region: CASSQEGTGTFYEQYF. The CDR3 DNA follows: TGCGCCAGCAGCCAAGAGGGGACAGGGACGTTCTACGAGCAGTACTTC.

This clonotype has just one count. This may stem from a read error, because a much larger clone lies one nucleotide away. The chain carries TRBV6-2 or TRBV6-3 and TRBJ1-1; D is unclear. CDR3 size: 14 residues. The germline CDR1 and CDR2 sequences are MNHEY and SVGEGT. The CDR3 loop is CASSYVELNTEALF. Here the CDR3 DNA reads TGTGCCAGCAGTTACGTGGAATTGAACACTGAAGCTCTCTTT.

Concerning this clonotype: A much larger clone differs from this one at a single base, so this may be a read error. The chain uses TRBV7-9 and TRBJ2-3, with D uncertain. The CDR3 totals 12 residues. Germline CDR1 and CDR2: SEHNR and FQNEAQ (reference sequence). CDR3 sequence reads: CAGSLPRDTQYF. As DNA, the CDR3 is TGTGCCGGCAGCTTACCGCGAGATACGCAGTATTTT. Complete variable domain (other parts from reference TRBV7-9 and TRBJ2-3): DTGVSQNPRHKITKRGQNVTFRCDPISEHNRLYWYRQTLGQGPEFLTYFQNEAQLEKSRLLSDRFSAERPKGSFSTLEIQRTEQGDSAMYLCAGSLPRDTQYFGPGTRLTVL.

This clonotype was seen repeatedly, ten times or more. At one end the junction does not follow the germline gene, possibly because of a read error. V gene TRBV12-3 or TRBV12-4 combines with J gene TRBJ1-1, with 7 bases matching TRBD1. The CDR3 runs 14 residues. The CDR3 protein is CASSLGTANTEAFF. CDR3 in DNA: TGTGCCAGCAGCTTAGGGACAGCGAACACTGAAGCTTTCTTT.

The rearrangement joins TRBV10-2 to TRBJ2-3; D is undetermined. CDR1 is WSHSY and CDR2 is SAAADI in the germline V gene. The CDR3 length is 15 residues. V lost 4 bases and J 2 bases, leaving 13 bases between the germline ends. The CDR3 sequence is CASSGWSFHTDTQYF. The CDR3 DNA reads TGCGCCAGCAGTGGTTGGAGTTTCCACACAGATACGCAGTATTTT.